One sample yielded the 14 T cell receptor beta chains listed below, sequenced in a study of blood T cells in healthy people across ages. Next came a second PCR, run for about 6 to 12 cycles, which used a sample-barcoded 5' primer along with a J-beta primer mix. TCRdb itself ran the 5' RACE reads through MiXCR, one entry per CDR3 protein. The data hold approximately 1,700,000 distinct CDR3 sequences, with 39% observed a single time. Sample: blood. The receptors derive from a human donor in good health.

J is TRBJ2-1 and V is TRBV7-2; D unresolved. The V end lost 2 bases, the J end lost 1 base, and 9 bases lay between the germline ends. Germline V gives CDR1 SGHTA, CDR2 FQGNSA. The CDR3 length is 15 residues. CDR3 sequence: CASSLRVGSYNEQFF. The CDR3 DNA reads TGTGCCAGCAGCTTAAGAGTAGGGTCCTACAATGAGCAGTTCTTC.

As for this clonotype: The junction differs from germline at one of its ends, possibly a read error. This chain joins TRBV2 and TRBJ2-4; a weak D match, TRBD1 (5 bases). The CDR3 length is 11 residues. Germline V gene lookup returns CDR1 SNHLY and CDR2 FYNNEI. CDR3 in DNA: TGTACCAGCAGTGGACAATCCATTCAGTACTTC. Protein product: CTSSGQSIQYF. Full variable domain (remainder filled in from reference TRBV2 and TRBJ2-4): EPEVTQTPSHQVTQMGQEVILRCVPISNHLYFYWYRQILGQKVEFLVSFYNNEISEKSEIFDDQFSVERPDGSNFTLKIRSTKLEDSAMYFCTSSGQSIQYFGAGTRLSVL.

V is TRBV13 and J is TRBJ1-2; 8 nucleotides agree with TRBD1. CDR3 size: 15 residues. Germline V gives CDR1 PRHDT, CDR2 FYEKMQ (reference sequence). Unmatched junction bases numbered 8, after V lost 4 bases and J lost 4 bases. The CDR3 loop reads CASSSLDRVLYGYTF. The CDR3 DNA reads TGTGCCAGCAGCTCCTTGGACAGGGTCCTCTATGGCTACACCTTC. Full variable domain (outside the CDR3, taken from reference TRBV13 and TRBJ1-2): AAGVIQSPRHLIKEKRETATLKCYPIPRHDTVYWYQQGPGQDPQFLISFYEKMQSDKGSIPDRFSAQQFSDYHSELNMSSLELGDSALYFCASSSLDRVLYGYTFGSGTRLTVV.

The chain recombines TRBV10-3 with TRBJ1-5; TRBD1 agrees at 10 bases. Germline assignment: CDR1 ENHRY and CDR2 SYGVKD. This CDR3 contains 13 residues. V lost 7 bases and J lost 8; bases outside the gene matches: 5. CDR3 residues: CAITRDRGEPQHF. In nucleotides, the CDR3 is TGTGCCATCACCCGGGACAGGGGTGAGCCCCAGCATTTT.

The V call is TRBV7-9, the J call TRBJ2-4; D may be TRBD2 (6 bases). Germline V gene sequence: CDR1 SEHNR, CDR2 FQNEAQ (reference sequence). Deletions cut 6 bases from V and 3 bases from J, with 15 bases between. The CDR3 extends over 15 amino acids. In DNA, the CDR3 is TGTGCCAGCAGTTCTGCGGGGAGTTACAAAAACATTCAGTACTTC. Translating it yields CASSSAGSYKNIQYF. The full variable domain, with the rest looked up from reference TRBV7-9 and TRBJ2-4, is DTGVSQNPRHKITKRGQNVTFRCDPISEHNRLYWYRQTLGQGPEFLTYFQNEAQLEKSRLLSDRFSAERPKGSFSTLEIQRTEQGDSAMYLCASSSAGSYKNIQYFGAGTRLSVL.

This chain uses TRBV7-3 with TRBJ1-1, with D perhaps matching TRBD1 (5 bases). From germline, CDR1 is SGHTA and CDR2 FQGTGA. CDR3 length: 14 residues. V lost 5 bases and J 6 bases, leaving 16 bases between the germline ends. The CDR3, as DNA: TGTGCCAGCAGCCCGTCGGGGGAGAGGGCTGAAGCTTTCTTT. Amino acids: CASSPSGERAEAFF.

This clonotype showed up just a few times. The V gene is TRBV7-9, the J gene TRBJ2-2; TRBD1 or TRBD2 may be the D gene (5 bases each). Trimming took 8 bases from V and 6 from J, leaving 16 bases between them. CDR1 is SEHNR, CDR2 FQNEAQ, per germline (reference sequence). The CDR3 has 14 residues. In DNA form, the CDR3 reads TGTGCCAGCGCTCGTGGGGGAAGATCCGGGGAGCTGTTTTTT. It specifies CASARGGRSGELFF.

This clonotype occurred many times. CDR3 sequence (DNA): TGCAGCGTTGTCGGGGTAGGCTACACCTTC. It specifies CSVVGVGYTF. The chain couples TRBV29-1 to TRBJ1-2; no firm D call. V was trimmed by 4 bases and J by 8 bases, leaving 8 bases between them. CDR1 and CDR2 from the germline V gene are SQVTM and ANQGSEA. The CDR3 is made up of 10 amino acids.

This clonotype was seen a single time. The chain recombines TRBV4-3 with TRBJ1-2; D is unresolved. Trimming cost V 0 bases and J 2 bases, with 10 bases left between them. The CDR3 sequence is 15 residues long. The germline V gene encodes CDR1 LGHNA and CDR2 YSLEER. The CDR3 reads CASSQDRRANYGYTF. The CDR3 nucleotides read TGCGCCAGCAGCCAAGACCGGAGGGCGAACTATGGCTACACCTTC.

A note on this clonotype: Relative to the germline gene, one junction end is altered; a read error may explain this. The V call is TRBV7-6, the J call TRBJ2-5; D might be TRBD1 or TRBD2, each matching 5 bases. Germline loops: CDR1 SGHVS, CDR2 FNYEAQ. The CDR3 totals 14 residues. This CDR3 is CANSLGTYQETQYF. As DNA, the CDR3 is TGTGCCAACAGCTTAGGGACGTACCAAGAGACCCAGTACTTC. The whole variable domain, remainder taken from reference TRBV7-6 and TRBJ2-5, is GAGVSQSPRYKVTKRGQDVALRCDPISGHVSLYWYRQALGQGPEFLTYFNYEAQQDKSGLPNDRFSAERPEGSISTLTIQRTEQRDSAMYRCANSLGTYQETQYFGPGTRLLVL.

The DNA of the CDR3 is TGCGCCAGCAGCTTGGCCGGTAAATTCTACGAGCAGTACTTC. Translation: CASSLAGKFYEQYF. This sequence joins TRBV5-1 and TRBJ2-7; D gene uncertain. V dropped 0 bases and J dropped 3 bases, with 10 bases sitting between them. CDR3 length: 14 amino acids. Germline CDR1 reads SGHRS; CDR2 reads YFSETQ. Using reference TRBV5-1 and TRBJ2-7 for the parts outside the CDR3, the full variable domain is KAGVTQTPRYLIKTRGQQVTLSCSPISGHRSVSWYQQTPGQGLQFLFEYFSETQRNKGNFPGRFSGRQFSNSRSEMNVSTLELGDSALYLCASSLAGKFYEQYFGPGTRLTVT.

The chain recombines TRBV5-1 with TRBJ2-1; D is unclear. Germline V gives CDR1 SGHRS, CDR2 YFSETQ. V lost 5 bases, J lost 7 bases, and 19 bases lay in between. The length of the CDR3 is 15 residues. The CDR3 protein is CASRLIPGSMNEQFF. Written as DNA, the CDR3 is TGCGCCAGCAGACTGATTCCGGGTTCTATGAATGAGCAGTTCTTC.

The chain couples TRBV7-2 to TRBJ2-1; D remains unclear. The CDR3 loop spans 15 amino acids. Germline assignment: CDR1 SGHTA and CDR2 FQGNSA. V lost 4 bases and J lost 2, with 12 bases in between. In nucleotides, the CDR3 is TGTGCCAGCAGCTCGGACGGTAGGCCCTACAATGAGCAGTTCTTC. Translated: CASSSDGRPYNEQFF.

V usage is TRBV6-2 or TRBV6-3 and J usage is TRBJ1-1; TRBD1 matches at 10 bases. Trimming at V came to 2 bases and at J to 3 bases, leaving 15 bases not matched to a gene. The V gene's germline CDR1 is MNHEY and CDR2 SVGEGT. The CDR3 consists of 19 residues. This CDR3 reads CASSYPWGQGRSLDTEAFF. The DNA for the CDR3 is TGTGCCAGCAGTTACCCGTGGGGACAGGGGCGGTCCTTGGACACTGAAGCTTTCTTT.